This TCR beta chain was found in a study of cytomegalovirus exposure and HLA in healthy donors. General study findings and limits: Exclusion applied to some V segments, including TRBV6-2 and TRBV6-3, as they were indistinguishable. An assumption of roughly uniform sequencing depth across donors underlay the presence/absence analyses.

PCR was performed using 60 Vbeta and 13 Jbeta primers. Sequenced by immunoSEQ multiplex PCR; TCRdb stores in-frame clones only, minus some. Of 150,000 or so clones in the sample, more than 65% were seen once. V was clipped by 2 bases and J by 3 bases; unmatched bases: 12. Germline V gene sequence: CDR1 WNHNN, CDR2 SYGVQD (reference sequence). CDR3 length: 18 residues. Those who donated were healthy bone marrow donors. Notes on this clone: Its cognate antigen is unknown.

This clonotype was obtained from a male donor in good health and CMV-seronegative. Source material: PBMCs. The chain is built from TRBV10-1 and TRBJ2-1, with 8 bases that match TRBD2. The CDR3 here is CASSEEDYGGGNYNEQFF. CDR3 DNA: TGCGCCAGCAGTGAGGAGGACTATGGCGGGGGGAACTACAATGAGCAGTTCTTC.